This TCR beta chain emerged from a study of cytomegalovirus exposure and HLA in healthy donors. About the research overall: As released early, the data held roughly 85 million unique TCRs from HLA-typed donors. Study findings and constraints: Most sequenced TCRs were rare (though some public TCRs occurred in many donors).

Notes on this clone: The antigen is not known.

The PCR employed 60 Vbeta primers together with 13 Jbeta primers. The table came from immunoSEQ multiplex PCR; TCRdb's copy has only in-frame clones and leaves some out. This table has fewer than 150,000 clones, about four fifths appearing once. From germline, CDR1 is SGDLS and CDR2 YYNGEE. The CDR3 spans 16 residues. Germline trimming cut 4 bases from V and 4 bases from J; bases unmatched to any gene: 6. The sequencing input was PBMCs. The rearrangement joins TRBV9 to TRBJ2-2; 11 bases are shared with TRBD1. This TCR came from a young man in good health and CMV-seronegative. Here the CDR3 DNA reads TGTGCCAGCAGCTACGGACAGGGGGCTTCCACCGGGGAGCTGTTTTTT. This encodes CASSYGQGASTGELFF. Full variable domain (rest looked up from reference TRBV9 and TRBJ2-2): DSGVTQTPKHLITATGQRVTLRCSPRSGDLSVYWYQQSLDQGLQFLIQYYNGEERAKGNILERFSAQQFPDLHSELNLSSLELGDSALYFCASSYGQGASTGELFFGEGSRLTVL.